A single TCR beta chain is shown here with its context. Its antigen is not known. The data derive from a study of T cell responses to AZD1222 COVID-19 vaccine. This CDR3 spans 12 amino acids. Trimming took 2 bases from V and 8 from J; bases not matched to a gene: 2. Per germline, CDR1 MNHNS and CDR2 SASEGT. Assay: immunoSEQ multiplex PCR; the TCRdb copy retains only in-frame clones and omits some. The profile shows 200,000 to 250,000 clones, about 95% of them singletons. General study findings and limits: White British people made up most donors, females outnumbered males, and clonal diversity was possibly underestimated. A reported finding is that nearly half of spike-specific TCRs target unmutated variant regions. Scientists sampled the repertoires only once the peak T cell response had passed. Spike-spanning, vaccine-associated CD4 TCRs were dominant at 160-218 and 743-854.

The source is an adult who received the MenACWY meningococcal vaccine as a control. The V call is TRBV6-1, the J call TRBJ1-2, with 7 positions matching TRBD1. The sequences come from peripheral blood, collected 28 days after the second dose of the MenACWY control vaccine. DNA for the CDR3: TGTGCCAGCAGTGAACGACAGGGCGGCTACACCTTC. Its translation: CASSERQGGYTF.